This TCR beta chain came from a study of beta chain features in type 1 diabetes. For the study at large: No age, gender or cell yield differences were seen between patients and healthy donors.

There are a few counts of this clone. Its antigen is currently unknown. In the same sample, other DNA sequences code for this CDR3. Germline trimming cut 4 bases from V and 3 bases from J; bases unmatched to any gene: 2. The CDR3 is made up of 13 amino acids. Germline assignment: CDR1 SNHLY and CDR2 FYNNEI. Points from the study as a whole: Type 1 diabetes patients had moderately but significantly shorter TCRB CDR3s in all four CD4+ subsets. Patients with type 1 diabetes showed fewer VDJ junction insertions and more deletions.

The study reverse transcribed the entire isolated RNA, so it sequenced expressed TCRB transcripts. This table comes from immunoSEQ multiplex PCR, and its TCRdb copy is limited to in-frame clones, with some not included. The repertoire holds some 640,000 clones, with around 15% as singletons. J is TRBJ2-5 and V is TRBV2, with 7 bases lining up with TRBD1. This TCR derives from a man between 18 and 35 years old with type 1 diabetes. Sequencing used naive CD4+ T cells from blood. CDR3 in DNA: TGTGCCAGCAGTGGGGACAGCAAAGAGACCCAGTACTTC. Amino acid sequence: CASSGDSKETQYF.